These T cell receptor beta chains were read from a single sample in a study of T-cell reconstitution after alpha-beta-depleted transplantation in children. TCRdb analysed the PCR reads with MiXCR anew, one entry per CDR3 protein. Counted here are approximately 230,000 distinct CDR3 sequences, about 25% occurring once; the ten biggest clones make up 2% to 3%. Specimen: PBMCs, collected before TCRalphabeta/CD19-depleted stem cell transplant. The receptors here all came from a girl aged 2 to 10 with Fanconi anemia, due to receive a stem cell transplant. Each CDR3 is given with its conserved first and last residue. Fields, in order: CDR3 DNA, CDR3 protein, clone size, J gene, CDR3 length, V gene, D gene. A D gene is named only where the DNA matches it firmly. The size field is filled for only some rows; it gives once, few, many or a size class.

TGCGCCAGCAGCCACATGGGACTAGCGGGGAACGAGCAGTACTTC	CASSHMGLAGNEQYF	few	TRBJ2-7	15	TRBV4-1	TRBD2
TGCAGCGTTGCGAGGGGACGCAATCAAGAGACCCAGTACTTC	CSVARGRNQETQYF	few	TRBJ2-5	14	TRBV29-1	-
TGTGCCAGCAGCTCACTCAAGGGGGAGCAGTTCTTC	CASSSLKGEQFF	few	TRBJ2-1	12	TRBV7-2	-
TGCAGTGCTTCACTAGCGGGGGGCAATGAGCAGTTCTTC	CSASLAGGNEQFF	many	TRBJ2-1	13	TRBV20-1	TRBD2
TGTGCCAGCAGCTTCCGCGGACTCCCTCCAAACACCGGGGAGCTGTTTTTT	CASSFRGLPPNTGELFF	many	TRBJ2-2	17	TRBV12-3/TRBV12-4	-
TGCAGCGTTGAGGGGACAGGGTCCTACAATGAGCAGTTCTTC	CSVEGTGSYNEQFF	few	TRBJ2-1	14	TRBV29-1	TRBD1
TGTGCCACCAGTGATCTCCTAGCGGGAGGGCCCGTCAATGAGCAGTTCTTC	CATSDLLAGGPVNEQFF	-	TRBJ2-1	17	TRBV24-1	TRBD2
TGTGCCACCAGCAGAGATCGCGGGGGCGAGCAGTACTTC	CATSRDRGGEQYF	few	TRBJ2-7	13	TRBV15	TRBD2
TGTGCCAGCAGTTTATACAGGGTCGGCACAGATACGCAGTATTTT	CASSLYRVGTDTQYF	-	TRBJ2-3	15	TRBV28	-
TGCAGCGTTGACCTGGGACTTGTGGAGACCCAGTACTTC	CSVDLGLVETQYF	many	TRBJ2-5	13	TRBV29-1	-
TGTGCCAGCAGCCAAGTGAGGACTAGCAACCAAGAGACCCAGTACTTC	CASSQVRTSNQETQYF	-	TRBJ2-5	16	TRBV4-2	TRBD2
TGTGCCAGCAGCCGAACTATCTACGAGCAGTACTTC	CASSRTIYEQYF	few	TRBJ2-7	12	TRBV3-1	-
TGCAGCGTCTTTCACGGGGAGTCCTACGAGCAGTACTTC	CSVFHGESYEQYF	many	TRBJ2-7	13	TRBV29-1	-
TGTGCCAGCCGCCACAGAGAATATTTTTACGAGCAGTACTTC	CASRHREYFYEQYF	-	TRBJ2-7	14	TRBV28	-
TGCAGTGCTAGAGTTTTGCCGCAAGAGACCCAGTACTTC	CSARVLPQETQYF	few	TRBJ2-5	13	TRBV20-1	-
TGCGCCAGCAGTGGGGGAATGACTAGCGGGACGCTGGATACGCAGTATTTT	CASSGGMTSGTLDTQYF	-	TRBJ2-3	17	TRBV5-1	TRBD2
TGTGCCAGCAGTTTAAACCGGGACTATACGAACACCGGGGAGCTGTTTTTT	CASSLNRDYTNTGELFF	few	TRBJ2-2	17	TRBV28	TRBD2
TGTGCCAGCAGCGTCCCACACTCGGGGAATCAGCCCCAGCATTTT	CASSVPHSGNQPQHF	many	TRBJ1-5	15	TRBV28	-
TGTGCCAGCAGTTCAACCGCCGGGACAACGAACACTGAAGCTTTCTTT	CASSSTAGTTNTEAFF	once	TRBJ1-1	16	TRBV12-3/TRBV12-4	-
TGCAGTGCTAGAGAGCTCGGAAATGAGCAGTTCTTC	CSARELGNEQFF	few	TRBJ2-1	12	TRBV20-1	-
TGCAGTGCCACGACGACAGGGGATGGCTACACCTTC	CSATTTGDGYTF	-	TRBJ1-2	12	TRBV20-1	TRBD1
TGCAGTGCCAGGCTTTTCATGTATAGCAATCAGCCCCAGCATTTT	CSARLFMYSNQPQHF	-	TRBJ1-5	15	TRBV20-1	-
TGTGCCATCAGCGGACAGACAGGGGAAGAAGCTTTCTTT	CAISGQTGEEAFF	many	TRBJ1-1	13	TRBV10-3	TRBD1
TGCGCCAGCAGCCGCTTTACCGGGACGGAAGGCTACACCTTC	CASSRFTGTEGYTF	few	TRBJ1-2	14	TRBV4-1	-
TGCAGCGGCACGACAGGGGATTATGGCTACACCTTC	CSGTTGDYGYTF	-	TRBJ1-2	12	TRBV29-1	TRBD1
TGTGCCAGCAGTCACACACGGAATGAGCAGTTCTTC	CASSHTRNEQFF	once	TRBJ2-1	12	TRBV27	-
TGTGCCAGCAGCTTAGCGCCTGGACTAGCGGGAGTTGAGCAGTTCTTC	CASSLAPGLAGVEQFF	-	TRBJ2-1	16	TRBV7-2	TRBD2
TGCAGCTCCTCGGACGGCACAGATACGCAGTATTTT	CSSSDGTDTQYF	many	TRBJ2-3	12	TRBV29-1	-
TGTGCCAGCAGTTTTAGTGGACGCAATGAGCAGTTCTTC	CASSFSGRNEQFF	-	TRBJ2-1	13	TRBV28	-
TGTGCCAGCAGTTTTCTGTCCTACGAGCAGTACTTC	CASSFLSYEQYF	-	TRBJ2-7	12	TRBV28	-
TGCAGTGCTAGCAGGGGGACGAACAATCAGCCCCAGCATTTT	CSASRGTNNQPQHF	many	TRBJ1-5	14	TRBV20-1	TRBD1
TGCAGCGTTGTGGGAGGGACAGAGAACACTGAAGCTTTCTTT	CSVVGGTENTEAFF	many	TRBJ1-1	14	TRBV29-1	TRBD1
TGCAGTGCTATGGACAGGGTAAATGAGCAGTTCTTC	CSAMDRVNEQFF	few	TRBJ2-1	12	TRBV20-1	TRBD1
TGCAGCGTTGAATTGGTGGGTGGAGAGACCCAGTACTTC	CSVELVGGETQYF	many	TRBJ2-5	13	TRBV29-1	-
TGCAGCGTTCGGGACAGGGGGCAGGGCTACACCTTC	CSVRDRGQGYTF	-	TRBJ1-2	12	TRBV29-1	TRBD1
TGTGCCAGCAGCCGACTAGGGGGGTCTGGGGCCAACGTCCTGACTTTC	CASSRLGGSGANVLTF	-	TRBJ2-6	16	TRBV27	-
TGTGCCAGCAGTGTTGGCGGTTATAATTCACCCCTCCACTTT	CASSVGGYNSPLHF	-	TRBJ1-6	14	TRBV25-1	-
TGTGCCAGCAGCGTAGCTCCTACGGGGGTGGGGACCGGGGAGCTGTTTTTT	CASSVAPTGVGTGELFF	-	TRBJ2-2	17	TRBV9	-
TGTGCCAGCGGTCCTCGGGGCCTGACCCAGTACTTC	CASGPRGLTQYF	many	TRBJ2-5	12	TRBV28	-